The 22 T cell receptor beta chains in this list originate from one sample, sequenced in a study of spatial heterogeneity in lung cancer. TCRdb analysed the 5' RACE reads with MiXCR anew, one entry per CDR3 protein. The sample records over 10,000 distinct CDR3 sequences, 5.2% being singletons. As for time point: sample taken at primary tumor resection. Without sorting, whole RNA was sequenced from tumor, nontumor lung or frozen PBMC. The sample was lung tumor tissue, taken at surgery. These receptors were obtained from a human donor with early-stage non-small cell lung cancer.

This clonotype was observed at least ten times. This beta chain came through as a stray read in a library set up for alpha chains, and its size says little. The chain's CDR3 is CASRDYGAAADSPLHF. CDR3 in DNA: TGTGCCAGCAGAGACTACGGGGCGGCAGCGGATTCACCCCTCCACTTT. The rearrangement uses TRBV11-3 and TRBJ1-6, with a tentative D call TRBD1 (5 bases). The germline V gene has CDR1 SGHNT and CDR2 YENEEA. CDR3 size: 16 residues. Trimming took 6 bases from V and 8 from J, leaving 20 bases between them.

This clonotype was observed a few times. Because the library targeted alpha chains, this beta chain is an off-target read whose size means little. V and J are TRBV6-5 and TRBJ2-1; D perhaps matches TRBD2 (6 bases). Per the germline V gene, CDR1 is MNHEY and CDR2 is SVGAGI. This CDR3 has 15 residues. The ends were cut back, 7 bases at V and 8 bases at J, with 21 bases in the middle. DNA for the CDR3: TGTGCCAGCACTAAGGGAGGTAGTCGGCTGCATGAGCAGTTCTTC. It is translated as CASTKGGSRLHEQFF.

Worth noting for this clonotype: A library prepared for alpha chains yielded this beta chain as an off-target read; its size is of little meaning. The chain carries TRBV27 and TRBJ1-4, with D possibly TRBD1 on 5 matching bases. This CDR3 region has 15 residues. V lost 2 bases and J 13 bases, leaving 20 bases between the germline ends. Per germline, CDR1 MNHEY and CDR2 SMNVEV (reference sequence). The chain's CDR3 is CASSLTGTGTRVLFF. DNA for the CDR3: TGTGCCAGCAGTTTAACGGGCACAGGCACGAGGGTACTGTTTTTT. Based on the CDR3 plus reference TRBV27 and TRBJ1-4, the full variable domain is EAQVTQNPRYLITVTGKKLTVTCSQNMNHEYMSWYRQDPGLGLRQIYYSMNVEVTDKGDVPEGYKVSRKEKRNFPLILESPSPNQTSLYFCASSLTGTGTRVLFFGSGTQLSVL.

This clonotype was observed many times. This beta chain turned up in a library designed for alpha chains; as an off-target read, its abundance says little. The gene calls are TRBV12-2 and TRBJ2-2; the tabulated D call, TRBD1, remains unverified against the DNA. TRBV12-2 is a listed pseudogene. The length of the CDR3 is 15 residues. CDR3 sequence reads: CASRPLGRNTGELFF. In DNA, the CDR3 is TGTGCAAGTCGCCCATTAGGGCGGAACACCGGGGAGCTGTTTTTT.

This clonotype appeared many times. This beta chain lies outside the target of a library built for alpha chains; its clone size means little. The chain uses TRBV3-1 and TRBJ1-5, with TRBD1 identical over 8 bases. Germline V lookup: CDR1 LGHDT, CDR2 YNNKEL (reference sequence). The CDR3 runs to 15 residues. Trimming at V came to 5 bases and at J to 3 bases, leaving 6 bases not matched to a gene. CDR3 sequence reads: CASSLRGQANQPQHF. As DNA, the CDR3 is TGTGCCAGCAGCTTACGGGGACAGGCCAATCAGCCCCAGCATTTT.

This clonotype was found many times. Since it is a stray read in a library aimed at alpha chains, this beta chain has a size that is not meaningful. The chain is built from TRBV5-4 and TRBJ1-2; D is uncertain. Germline V gene data show CDR1 as SGHNT and CDR2 as YYREEE (reference sequence). There are 15 residues in the CDR3. With 1 base removed from V and 5 bases from J, the gap between germline ends came to 15 bases. In DNA form, the CDR3 reads TGTGCCAGCAGCTTGACAGCCTCTGGGCTGTATGGCTACACCTTC. It codes for CASSLTASGLYGYTF.

This clonotype was detected ten times or more. The library was designed around alpha chains, so this beta chain is a stray read whose abundance carries little weight. The CDR3 DNA reads TGCAGTGGAGGGGGGGCAGATACGCAGTATTTT. This gives the protein CSGGGADTQYF. The genes are TRBV20-1 and TRBJ2-3, with D tentatively TRBD2 (7 bases). The germline V gene has CDR1 DFQATT and CDR2 SNEGSKA (reference sequence). The length of the CDR3 is 11 residues. V lost 7 bases and J 4 bases, leaving 9 bases between the germline ends.

This clonotype has at least ten counts. This beta chain is a stray read from a library made for alpha chains; its abundance is not meaningful. This sequence joins TRBV10-3 and TRBJ2-3, with TRBD2 identical over 12 bases. Germline CDR1 reads ENHRY; CDR2 reads SYGVKD. This CDR3 contains 17 residues. Unmatched junction bases numbered 11, after V lost 10 bases and J lost 0 bases. This chain's CDR3 is CATGAWTSGESTDTQYF. The CDR3 region has the DNA TGTGCCACCGGGGCGTGGACTAGCGGGGAGAGCACAGATACGCAGTATTTT.

This clonotype came up many times. Because this beta chain is a stray read in a library intended to capture alpha chains, its abundance should not be given much weight. The chain has TRBV4-1 and TRBJ2-7; 7 nucleotides match TRBD1. Germline V gene data show CDR1 as MGHRA and CDR2 as YSYEKL. The CDR3 sequence is 16 residues long. V was pared by 1 base and J by 5 bases, with 11 bases of the junction left unmatched. The CDR3 sequence: CASSQVMTGSSDEQYF. In nucleotides, the CDR3 is TGCGCCAGCAGCCAAGTTATGACAGGGTCGTCTGACGAGCAGTACTTC.

This clonotype has at least ten counts. This beta chain is a stray read from a library made for alpha chains; its abundance is not meaningful. As DNA, the CDR3 is TGTGCCAGCAGCTCTCAACTAGCGGGGGGAGTCAATGAGCAGTTCTTC. It specifies CASSSQLAGGVNEQFF. This chain connects TRBV7-9 to TRBJ2-1; TRBD2 agrees at 12 bases. The J segment lost 6 bases and the V segment lost 4 bases, leaving 7 bases of the junction unmatched. The CDR3 loop spans 16 amino acids. Germline loops: CDR1 SEHNR, CDR2 FQNEAQ (reference sequence).

To note about this clonotype: The library was designed around alpha chains, so this beta chain is a stray read whose abundance carries little weight. The chain combines TRBV6-5 with TRBJ2-2, with D unclear. The CDR3 has 16 amino acids. V was clipped by 4 bases and J by 5 bases, with 17 bases between them. The germline V gene has CDR1 MNHEY and CDR2 SVGAGI. The CDR3 loop reads CASSFSRQVLTGELFF. In DNA, the CDR3 is TGTGCCAGCAGTTTCTCCCGACAAGTCCTTACCGGGGAGCTGTTTTTT.

Turning to this clonotype: This beta chain is an unintended read in a library built for alpha chains; its size means little. The J gene is TRBJ1-1, the V gene TRBV20-1, with unresolved D. The CDR3 has 14 residues. Germline values: CDR1 DFQATT, CDR2 SNEGSKA (reference sequence). The V end was cut by 0 bases, the J end by 4 bases, with 12 bases between. DNA for the CDR3: TGCAGTGCTAGAGATCCACAGTTGGGCACTGAAGCTTTCTTT. Protein sequence: CSARDPQLGTEAFF.

This clonotype was counted many times. This beta chain was picked up by a library intended for alpha chains and is off target, so its count carries little meaning. This rearrangement joins TRBV18 to TRBJ2-1; 9 bases align to TRBD2. The ends lost 3 bases at V and 12 bases at J; junction bases unmatched: 18. Germline CDR1 reads KGHSH; CDR2 reads LQKENI. The CDR3 has 17 residues. CDR3 nucleotides: TGTGCCAGCTCACCGTTAGATCCCCGCGGGGGGGCAGGCGGGCAGTTCTTC. Its translation: CASSPLDPRGGAGGQFF.

This clonotype occurred many times. This beta chain is a stray read from a library made for alpha chains; its abundance is not meaningful. DNA for the CDR3: TGTGCCAGCATGCAGGGAATGAACACTGAAGCTTTCTTT. It yields the protein CASMQGMNTEAFF. V and J are TRBV7-9 and TRBJ1-1; tentative D call: TRBD1 (5 bases). CDR1 and CDR2 (germline): SEHNR, FQNEAQ (reference sequence). The CDR3 totals 13 residues. V was shortened by 7 bases and J by 0 bases, with 9 bases between the two germline ends.

This clonotype was seen at least ten times. This beta chain represents an off-target read in a library built for alpha chains; its size is of limited meaning. The V gene is TRBV7-9, the J gene TRBJ1-5; TRBD1 might be the D (6 bases). This CDR3 region has 14 residues. In germline, CDR1 is SEHNR, CDR2 FQNEAQ (reference sequence). Trimming took 1 base from V and 6 from J, leaving 10 bases between them. The CDR3: CASSLEGGSQPQHF. For the CDR3, the DNA is TGTGCCAGCAGCTTAGAGGGGGGAAGTCAGCCCCAGCATTTT.

Note on this clonotype: The library was prepared for alpha chains; this beta chain is a stray read, so its frequency means little. The rearrangement uses TRBV3-1 and TRBJ2-1; D possibly corresponds to TRBD1 (6 bases). Germline CDR1 reads LGHDT; CDR2 reads YNNKEL (reference sequence). The V and J ends lost 2 bases and 1 base respectively, with 12 bases between them. The CDR3 runs to 16 residues. The CDR3 spells CASSQRGRGSYNEQFF. CDR3 coding DNA: TGTGCCAGCAGCCAAAGGGGCAGGGGTTCCTACAATGAGCAGTTCTTC.

In its sample, this clonotype was seen many times. This beta chain came through as a stray read in a library set up for alpha chains, and its size says little. The DNA of the CDR3 is TGTGCCAGCAGCTACGGACAGGGGAACACTGAAGCTTTCTTT. The encoded protein is CASSYGQGNTEAFF. The V and J genes are TRBV7-9 and TRBJ1-1; TRBD1 aligns across 8 bases. The CDR3 spans 14 residues. Germline assignment: CDR1 SEHNR and CDR2 FQNEAQ (reference sequence). V lost 4 bases, J lost 1 base, and 2 bases stayed unmatched.

This clonotype was picked up many times. A library prepared for alpha chains yielded this beta chain as an off-target read; its size is of little meaning. The rearrangement uses TRBV27 and TRBJ1-3; 8 bases are a match to TRBD1. The CDR3 loop spans 15 amino acids. Germline V gives CDR1 MNHEY, CDR2 SMNVEV (reference sequence). V lost 0 bases to trimming and J lost 8 bases; unmatched junction nucleotides: 6. Here the CDR3 reads CASSLSVDRADTIYF. DNA for the CDR3: TGTGCCAGCAGTTTATCTGTGGACAGGGCGGACACCATATATTTT.

By sample share, this clonotype is medium-sized. This beta chain is off target for a library built for alpha chains, so its abundance means little. The chain couples TRBV7-2 to TRBJ2-3; possibly TRBD1 for D (6 bases). From germline, CDR1 is SGHTA and CDR2 FQGNSA. The CDR3 extends over 17 amino acids. V was trimmed by 5 bases and J by 3 bases, leaving 21 bases between them. The CDR3 loop reads CASSPGLSQGITDTQYF. CDR3 nucleotides: TGTGCCAGCAGCCCAGGGTTGTCCCAGGGGATTACAGATACGCAGTATTTT.

Note on this clonotype: A library prepared for alpha chains yielded this beta chain as an off-target read; its size is of little meaning. The rearrangement joins TRBV19 to TRBJ2-1; the D gene is possibly TRBD2 (7 bases). V lost 4 bases to trimming and J lost 3 bases, with 10 bases between them. Germline CDR1 LNHDA, CDR2 SQIVND (reference sequence). The CDR3 covers 14 residues. CDR3 sequence: CASSKRGGYNEQFF. The CDR3, as DNA: TGTGCCAGTAGTAAGAGGGGGGGCTACAATGAGCAGTTCTTC. Variable domain in full (rest from reference TRBV19 and TRBJ2-1): DGGITQSPKYLFRKEGQNVTLSCEQNLNHDAMYWYRQDPGQGLRLIYYSQIVNDFQKGDIAEGYSVSREKKESFPLTVTSAQKNPTAFYLCASSKRGGYNEQFFGPGTRLTVL.

This clonotype was recorded many times. This beta chain appears as a stray read in a library generated for alpha chains; its size is not informative. The chain carries TRBV6-6 and TRBJ2-6; D remains unclear. The CDR3 runs 15 residues. V gave up 4 bases and J gave up 0 bases, with 7 bases separating them. CDR1 is MNHNY and CDR2 is SVGAGI in the germline V gene (reference sequence). The CDR3 sequence is CASSWRNSGANVLTF. The CDR3 DNA reads TGTGCCAGCAGTTGGCGTAACTCTGGGGCCAACGTCCTGACTTTC.

A remark on this clonotype: A library prepared for alpha chains yielded this beta chain as an off-target read; its size is of little meaning. The chain combines TRBV7-9 with TRBJ1-3; the D is unclear. Germline loops: CDR1 SEHNR, CDR2 FQNEAQ (reference sequence). Trimming shortened V by 3 bases and J by 8 bases, and 8 bases separated the two germline ends. The CDR3 is made up of 12 amino acids. The DNA for the CDR3 is TGTGCCAGCAGCTTTGCCGGGCACACCATATATTTT. Translation gives CASSFAGHTIYF.